This is a list of T cell receptor beta chains from one sample in a study of shared clonotypes between healthy human individuals. Sequencing used immunoSEQ multiplex PCR; TCRdb keeps in-frame clones, though not all of them. The profile shows almost 700,000 clones, 92% of them singletons. Specimen: naive CD8+ T cells sorted from blood. These receptors all stem from a man in his thirties or forties in good health. Both conserved end residues are part of each CDR3. The order of the fields is clone size, J gene, V gene, D gene, CDR3 protein, CDR3 DNA. The D gene is left open where the match is weak. Clone sizes are given selectively: once, few, many, or a class where the clone is expanded.

clone_size: once
j_call: TRBJ2-1
v_call: TRBV9
d_call: -
cdr3_aa: CASSVRGLSSYNEQFF
cdr3_nt: TGTGCCAGCAGCGTACGGGGACTCAGCTCCTACAATGAGCAGTTCTTC

clone_size: once
j_call: TRBJ2-1
v_call: TRBV29-1
d_call: TRBD1
cdr3_aa: CSGATGTGYHNEQFF
cdr3_nt: TGCAGCGGAGCCACCGGGACAGGGTACCACAATGAGCAGTTCTTC

clone_size: -
j_call: TRBJ2-7
v_call: TRBV10-3
d_call: TRBD2
cdr3_aa: CAIRAGDSYEQYF
cdr3_nt: TGTGCCATCAGGGCGGGGGACTCCTACGAGCAGTACTTC

clone_size: -
j_call: TRBJ2-7
v_call: TRBV27
d_call: -
cdr3_aa: CASSFQGTDPPYEQYF
cdr3_nt: TGTGCCAGCAGTTTCCAGGGGACGGATCCTCCCTACGAGCAGTACTTC

clone_size: once
j_call: TRBJ2-2
v_call: TRBV5-1
d_call: -
cdr3_aa: CASSLAQLNTGELFF
cdr3_nt: TGCGCCAGCAGCTTGGCCCAGCTGAACACCGGGGAGCTGTTTTTT

clone_size: -
j_call: TRBJ1-2
v_call: TRBV19
d_call: TRBD1
cdr3_aa: CASSMPGGWNYGYTF
cdr3_nt: TGTGCCAGTAGTATGCCAGGGGGCTGGAACTATGGCTACACCTTC

clone_size: -
j_call: TRBJ2-7
v_call: TRBV11-2
d_call: -
cdr3_aa: CASSTRSYEQYF
cdr3_nt: TGTGCCAGCAGCACCCGCTCCTACGAGCAGTACTTC

clone_size: -
j_call: TRBJ2-7
v_call: TRBV30
d_call: TRBD2
cdr3_aa: CAWSTLAGVLEQYF
cdr3_nt: TGTGCCTGGAGTACCCTAGCGGGAGTACTCGAGCAGTACTTC

clone_size: -
j_call: TRBJ2-1
v_call: TRBV27
d_call: -
cdr3_aa: CASREGGGSSYNEQFF
cdr3_nt: TGTGCCAGCAGGGAAGGAGGGGGAAGCTCCTACAATGAGCAGTTCTTC

clone_size: -
j_call: TRBJ2-5
v_call: TRBV11-2
d_call: -
cdr3_aa: CAYSYRPGEQETQYF
cdr3_nt: TGTGCCTACTCGTATCGGCCGGGAGAACAAGAGACCCAGTACTTC

clone_size: -
j_call: TRBJ2-2
v_call: TRBV29-1
d_call: -
cdr3_aa: CSVLRDPTGELFF
cdr3_nt: TGCAGCGTTCTAAGGGATCCCACCGGGGAGCTGTTTTTT

clone_size: -
j_call: TRBJ2-1
v_call: TRBV5-1
d_call: TRBD1
cdr3_aa: CASSRGQGARNEQFF
cdr3_nt: TGCGCCAGCAGCCGGGGACAGGGGGCGCGTAATGAGCAGTTCTTC

clone_size: -
j_call: TRBJ2-1
v_call: TRBV9
d_call: -
cdr3_aa: CASSPPALGEQFF
cdr3_nt: TGTGCCAGCAGCCCCCCGGCTTTAGGGGAGCAGTTCTTC

clone_size: -
j_call: TRBJ2-3
v_call: TRBV7-9
d_call: -
cdr3_aa: CASSRPRDTQYF
cdr3_nt: TGTGCCAGCAGCCGCCCCAGGGATACGCAGTATTTT

clone_size: few
j_call: TRBJ2-1
v_call: TRBV7-9
d_call: TRBD1
cdr3_aa: CASSGTGDSYNEQFF
cdr3_nt: TGTGCCAGCAGCGGCACAGGGGACTCCTACAATGAGCAGTTCTTC

clone_size: -
j_call: TRBJ2-1
v_call: TRBV29-1
d_call: -
cdr3_aa: CSVEASGTTYNEQFF
cdr3_nt: TGCAGCGTTGAAGCCAGCGGGACAACTTACAATGAGCAGTTCTTC